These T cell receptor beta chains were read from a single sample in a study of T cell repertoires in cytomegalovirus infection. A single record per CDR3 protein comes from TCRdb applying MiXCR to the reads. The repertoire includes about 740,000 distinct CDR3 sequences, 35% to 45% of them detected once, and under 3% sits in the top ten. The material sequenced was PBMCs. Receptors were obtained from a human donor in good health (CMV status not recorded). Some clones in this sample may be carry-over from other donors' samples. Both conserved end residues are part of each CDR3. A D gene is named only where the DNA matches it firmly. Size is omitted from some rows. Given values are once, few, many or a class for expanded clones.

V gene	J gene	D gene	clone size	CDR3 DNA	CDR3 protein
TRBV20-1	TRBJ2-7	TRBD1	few	TGCAGTGCCCTACCCGGACAGGCCGCCTACGAGCAGTACTTC	CSALPGQAAYEQYF
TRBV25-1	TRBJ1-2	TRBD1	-	TGTGCCAGCAGAGGGGACAGGGATAACTATGGCTACACCTTC	CASRGDRDNYGYTF
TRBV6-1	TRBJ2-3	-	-	TGTGCCAGCAGTGAGCACCGCACAGATACGCAGTATTTT	CASSEHRTDTQYF
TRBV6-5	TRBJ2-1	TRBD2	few	TGTGCCAGCAGTTACTCGGTAGCGGGAGGGTATGAGCAGTTCTTC	CASSYSVAGGYEQFF
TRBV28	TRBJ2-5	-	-	-	CASSSSTSGRARETQYF
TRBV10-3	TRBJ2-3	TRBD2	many	TGTGCCATCAGGGGCATAGCGGGGGGCACAGATACGCAGTATTTT	CAIRGIAGGTDTQYF
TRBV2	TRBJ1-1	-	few	TGTGCCAGCTTGGAAGCTGAAGCTTTCTTT	CASLEAEAFF
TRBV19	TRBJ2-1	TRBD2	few	TGTGCCAGTAGTATGGCGCGGGGGAGCTCCTACAATGAGCAGTTCTTC	CASSMARGSSYNEQFF
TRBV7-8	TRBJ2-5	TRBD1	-	TGTGCCAGCAGCCCACGTCCCGGGACAGGGGTTCGCTTC	CASSPRPGTGVRF
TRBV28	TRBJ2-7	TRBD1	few	TGTGCCAGCAGTTTTCCGGGACAGGGTTCCTACGAGCAGTACTTC	CASSFPGQGSYEQYF
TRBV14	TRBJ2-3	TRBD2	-	TGTGCCAGCAGCTATAGCGGGGGGGCCCTCCGGACGCAGTATTTT	CASSYSGGALRTQYF
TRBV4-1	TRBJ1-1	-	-	TGCGCCAGCAGCCATCCTTGGGTCGGGAACACTGAAGCTTTCTTT	CASSHPWVGNTEAFF
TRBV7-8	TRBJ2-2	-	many	TGTGCCAGCAGCTTAGCGCCAGCCTCCCTGAGTACCGGGGAGCTGTTTTTT	CASSLAPASLSTGELFF
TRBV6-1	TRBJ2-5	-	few	TGTGCCAGCAGTGTCGGCACTAGAGAGACCCAGTACTTC	CASSVGTRETQYF
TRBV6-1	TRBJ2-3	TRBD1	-	TGTGCCAGCAGTCGGACAGGGGCGCCCACAGATACGCAGTATTTT	CASSRTGAPTDTQYF
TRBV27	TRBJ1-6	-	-	TGTGCCGCCGGGCAGGGCTGGTCCTATAATTCACCCCTCCACTTT	CAAGQGWSYNSPLHF
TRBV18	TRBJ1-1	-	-	TGTGCCAGCTCACCTATCGTACAGGGAGGGGATCGGGCTTTCTTT	CASSPIVQGGDRAFF
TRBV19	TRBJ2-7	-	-	TGTGCCAGTAGTACCGCGGTGGGCAAAACGAACGAGCAGTACTTC	CASSTAVGKTNEQYF
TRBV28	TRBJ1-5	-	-	TGTGCCAGCATTTTATTGGCAGGGGAATTATATAGCAATCAGCCCCAGCATTTT	CASILLAGELYSNQPQHF
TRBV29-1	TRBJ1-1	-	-	TGCAGCGTTAGGTCGGCCGCTGAAGCTTTCTTT	CSVRSAAEAFF
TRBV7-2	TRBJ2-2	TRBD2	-	TGTGCCAGCAGCTTCTTTGGGACTAGCGGGGGGCCCGGGGAGCTGTTTTTT	CASSFFGTSGGPGELFF
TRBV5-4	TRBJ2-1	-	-	TGTGCCAGCAGCAGGGAAGAGATGCTTTTAAATGAGCAGTTCTTC	CASSREEMLLNEQFF
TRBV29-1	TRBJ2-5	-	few	TGCAGCGTTGGAGGGTCAGGGGATCCCCAAGAGACCCAGTACTTC	CSVGGSGDPQETQYF
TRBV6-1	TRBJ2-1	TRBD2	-	TGTGCCAGCAGTAAATGGACTAGCGGTATTACCTCCTACAATGAGCAGTTCTTC	CASSKWTSGITSYNEQFF
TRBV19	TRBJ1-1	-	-	TGTGCCAGTAGTATAGTGCAGGCGGATGAAGCTTTCTTT	CASSIVQADEAFF
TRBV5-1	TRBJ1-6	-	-	TGCGCCAGCAGCTTGGGGGTAGCTGACTCACCCCTCCACTTT	CASSLGVADSPLHF
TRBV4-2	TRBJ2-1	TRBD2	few	TGTGCCAGCAGCCTTCAATGGCGGGAGAGGTCCTACAATGAGCAGTTCTTC	CASSLQWRERSYNEQFF